This TCR beta chain was observed in a study of OX40 agonist ivuxolimab in advanced cancers. Notes on the research overall: Ivuxolimab was an agonistic, fully human IgG2 monoclonal antibody directed against OX40 (CD134), a costimulatory receptor. Peripheral TCRbeta sequencing aimed to test whether ivuxolimab altered TCR sequence diversity and caused clonal T-cell expansion. Intravenous ivuxolimab was administered to patients every 2 weeks at six dose levels: 0.01, 0.1, 0.3, 1.5, 3 and 10 mg/kg. In the dose-escalation cohort, 65% to 90% of patients were male, and the mean age was approximately 55 years, with a range of 23 to 79. The paper reports the monotherapy dose-escalation portion (N = 52 patients) of the phase I ivuxolimab trial. Partial responses occurred in three dose-escalation patients: two with cutaneous melanoma and one with hepatocellular carcinoma. Patients were allowed to have had prior anti-PD-1, anti-PD-L1 or anti-CTLA-4 therapy, and around two fifths of the dose-escalation patients had been treated with checkpoint inhibitors. Of the approximately 50 dose-escalation patients, hepatocellular carcinoma was present in about 20, melanoma in approximately 15, renal cell carcinoma in 9 and head and neck cancer in 9. What the research found in general, with its limitations: At doses from 0.1 to 3.0 mg/kg, clonal expansion was seen in both CD4+ and CD8+ blood T cells between baseline and week 6. In partial responders in the 0.1-3.0 mg/kg groups, normalized peripheral clonal expansion was found to be among the lowest, especially among CD8+ T cells. Low levels of normalized T-cell clonal expansion were also shown by some nonresponding patients. On average, CD8+ T cells showed more expanded clones than CD4+ T cells after ivuxolimab. The antigen specificity of the clonally expanded peripheral T cells was not determined.

Genomic DNA was extracted from sorted cells for sequencing of the TCRbeta CDR3 region. TCRbeta CDR3 regions were sequenced using the immunoSEQ Assay. Held by TCRdb, this immuneACCESS table contains in-frame sequences only and omits some clones. Under half of the omission traces to an unresolved V gene where checked; the cause of the rest is unknown. This sample gives roughly 53,000 clones in total; around 84% of them show up just once. Around 13% of the sample is taken by the ten largest. Patients with autoimmune disease history or receiving systemic immunosuppression were excluded from the trial. Peripheral blood for TCR sequencing was collected from all dose cohorts at baseline, on cycle 4 day 1, and on cycle 7 day 1. Samples were obtained from an open-label, multicenter, first-in-human phase I dose-escalation trial of ivuxolimab. Adults with locally advanced or metastatic melanoma, renal cell carcinoma, hepatocellular carcinoma or head and neck squamous cell carcinoma were enrolled in the trial. Before TCR sequencing, CD4+ T cells and CD8+ T cells from peripheral blood were sorted into separate populations.

Including cysteine and phenylalanine, the CDR3 has 14 amino acids. The sequence is cut down to CDR3 DNA, 42 bases in frame from base 1. According to the germline V gene, CDR1 reads KGHSH and CDR2 reads LQKENI. V is shortened by 3 bases, J by 5 bases, and the region joining them spans 10 bases. About this clone itself: Its binding antigen is unknown. It has no much larger one-base neighbor in the sample; base qualities were not kept.

Sample: CD4+ or CD8+ T cells sorted from blood, taken in a trial of the OX40 agonist ivuxolimab. This TCR was recovered from an adult with an advanced solid tumor such as melanoma, head and neck, liver or kidney cancer. This receptor chain uses TRBV18 and TRBJ2-2, with TRBD2 as a weak D call on 6 bases. The base sequence is TGTGCCAGCTCACCCCCGGAGGGAACCGGGGAGCTGTTTTTT. It translates as CASSPPEGTGELFF. Reference TRBV18 and TRBJ2-2 proteins supply the regions before and after the CDR3; the full variable domain is: NAGVMQNPRHLVRRRGQEARLRCSPMKGHSHVYWYRQLPEEGLKFMVYLQKENIIDESGMPKERFSAEFPKEGPSILRIQQVVRGDSAAYFCASSPPEGTGELFFGEGSRLTVL.